This TCR beta chain was identified in a study of T-cell reconstitution after alpha-beta-depleted transplantation in children. This clonotype was recorded at least ten times. Unique molecular identifiers were incorporated when the TCRbeta library was constructed. MiXCR was run by TCRdb on the PCR reads, yielding one entry per CDR3 protein. This sample yields 440,000 or so distinct CDR3 sequences, of which approximately 11% are seen a single time; approximately 5% belongs to the top ten. Germline V gene sequence: CDR1 SGHRS, CDR2 YFSETQ. The CDR3 contains 14 residues. V was clipped by 3 bases and J by 5 bases; unmatched bases: 5.

Sample: PBMCs from the stem cell graft donor, taken from the stem cell graft. The genes are TRBV5-1 and TRBJ2-5; TRBD1 matches 9 bases. This receptor was identified in a human donor who donated a stem cell graft to a child with acute myeloid leukemia. The CDR3 spells CASSSGQGRETQYF. In DNA form, the CDR3 reads TGCGCCAGCAGCTCAGGACAGGGGAGGGAGACCCAGTACTTC. The full variable domain, rest sourced from reference TRBV5-1 and TRBJ2-5, is KAGVTQTPRYLIKTRGQQVTLSCSPISGHRSVSWYQQTPGQGLQFLFEYFSETQRNKGNFPGRFSGRQFSNSRSEMNVSTLELGDSALYLCASSSGQGRETQYFGPGTRLLVL.